A selection of T cell receptor beta chains follows, all from one sample in a study of cytomegalovirus exposure and HLA in healthy donors. Clones were sequenced by immunoSEQ multiplex PCR, and TCRdb holds only the in-frame ones, with some missing. Of some 150,000 clones listed, about 80% are singletons. Sequencing was performed on PBMCs. Receptor source: a man aged 35 to 55 in good health and CMV-seronegative. The CDR3 runs from the conserved cysteine through the conserved F or W.

V	length	CDR3
TRBV7-9	16	CSSSSNLGQPLTTQYF
TRBV13	16	CASSPEGTSGNHEQFF
TRBV25-1	14	CASRSRDAGGEQYF
TRBV28	15	CASSFPGTSVYEQYF
TRBV27	14	CASSPTENTGELFF
TRBV6-5	15	CASSRTGVYNSPLHF
TRBV7-9	12	CASSFNRGGYTF
TRBV6-5	14	CASSYVNPPGELFF
TRBV4-1	15	CASSLEGLVSDTQYF
TRBV28	14	CASSLSPPGGRPFF
TRBV28	16	CAVSPGGRAGANGLTF
TRBV5-4	16	CASSAPRQGWAETQYF
TRBV7-2	14	CASGGGSSYNEQFF